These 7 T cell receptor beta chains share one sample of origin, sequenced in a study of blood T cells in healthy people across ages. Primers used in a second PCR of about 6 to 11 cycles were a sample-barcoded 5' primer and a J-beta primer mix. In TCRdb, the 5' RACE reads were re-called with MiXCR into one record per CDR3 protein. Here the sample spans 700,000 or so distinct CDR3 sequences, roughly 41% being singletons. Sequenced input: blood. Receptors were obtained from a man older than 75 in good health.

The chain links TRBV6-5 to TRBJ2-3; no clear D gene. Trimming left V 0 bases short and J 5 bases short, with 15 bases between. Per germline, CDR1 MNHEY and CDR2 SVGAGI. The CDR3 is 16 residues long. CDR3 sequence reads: CASSYSFGSPGDTQYF. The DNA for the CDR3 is TGTGCCAGCAGTTACTCGTTCGGGTCCCCCGGAGATACGCAGTATTTT.

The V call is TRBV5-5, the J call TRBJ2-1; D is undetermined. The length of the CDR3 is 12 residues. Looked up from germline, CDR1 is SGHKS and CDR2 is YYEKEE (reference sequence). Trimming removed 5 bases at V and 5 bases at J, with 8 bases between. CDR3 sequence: CASREPNNEQFF. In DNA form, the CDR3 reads TGTGCCAGCAGAGAACCTAACAATGAGCAGTTCTTC.

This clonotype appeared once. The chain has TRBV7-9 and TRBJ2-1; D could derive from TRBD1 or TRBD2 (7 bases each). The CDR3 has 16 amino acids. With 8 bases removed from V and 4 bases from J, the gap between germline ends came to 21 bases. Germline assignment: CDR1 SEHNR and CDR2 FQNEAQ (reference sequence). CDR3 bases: TGTGCCAGCTCTCCGGGGGGACAGACCATTTACAATGAGCAGTTCTTC. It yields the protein CASSPGGQTIYNEQFF. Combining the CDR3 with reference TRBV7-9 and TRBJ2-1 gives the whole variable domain DTGVSQNPRHKITKRGQNVTFRCDPISEHNRLYWYRQTLGQGPEFLTYFQNEAQLEKSRLLSDRFSAERPKGSFSTLEIQRTEQGDSAMYLCASSPGGQTIYNEQFFGPGTRLTVL.

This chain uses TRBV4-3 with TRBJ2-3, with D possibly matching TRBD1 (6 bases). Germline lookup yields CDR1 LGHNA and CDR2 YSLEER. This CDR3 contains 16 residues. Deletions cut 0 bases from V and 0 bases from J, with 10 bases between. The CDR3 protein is CASSQDGQRSTDTQYF. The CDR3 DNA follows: TGCGCCAGCAGCCAAGATGGACAGAGAAGCACAGATACGCAGTATTTT.

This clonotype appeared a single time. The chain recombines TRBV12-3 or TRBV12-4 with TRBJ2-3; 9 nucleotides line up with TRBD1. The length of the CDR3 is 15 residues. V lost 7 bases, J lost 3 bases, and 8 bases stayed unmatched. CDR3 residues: CASIPDRGKTDTQYF. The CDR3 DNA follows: TGTGCCAGCATCCCTGACAGGGGGAAGACAGATACGCAGTATTTT.

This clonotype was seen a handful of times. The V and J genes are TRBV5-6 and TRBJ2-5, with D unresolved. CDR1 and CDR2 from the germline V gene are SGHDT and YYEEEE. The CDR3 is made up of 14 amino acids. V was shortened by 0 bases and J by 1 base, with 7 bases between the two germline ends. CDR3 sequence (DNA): TGTGCCAGCAGCTTGGAGGTGTTCCAAGAGACCCAGTACTTC. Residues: CASSLEVFQETQYF.

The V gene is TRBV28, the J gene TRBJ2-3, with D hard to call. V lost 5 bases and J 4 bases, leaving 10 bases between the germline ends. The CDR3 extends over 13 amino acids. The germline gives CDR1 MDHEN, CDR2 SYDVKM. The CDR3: CASSVKIPDTQYF. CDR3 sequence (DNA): TGTGCCAGCAGTGTGAAGATTCCAGATACGCAGTATTTT.